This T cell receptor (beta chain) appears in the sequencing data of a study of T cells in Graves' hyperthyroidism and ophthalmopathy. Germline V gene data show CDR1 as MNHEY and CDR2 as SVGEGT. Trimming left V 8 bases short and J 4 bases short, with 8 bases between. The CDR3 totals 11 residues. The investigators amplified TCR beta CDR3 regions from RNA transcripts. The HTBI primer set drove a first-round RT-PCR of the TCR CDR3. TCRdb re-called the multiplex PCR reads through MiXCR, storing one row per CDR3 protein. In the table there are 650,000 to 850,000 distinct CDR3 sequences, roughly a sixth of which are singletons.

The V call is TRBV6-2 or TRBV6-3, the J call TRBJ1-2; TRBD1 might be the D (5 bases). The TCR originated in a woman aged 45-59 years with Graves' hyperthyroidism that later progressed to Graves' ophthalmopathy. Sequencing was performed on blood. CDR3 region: CASGGFYGYTF. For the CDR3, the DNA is TGTGCCAGCGGGGGTTTCTATGGCTACACCTTC.